A selection of T cell receptor beta chains follows, all from one sample in a study of post-analysis software for immune sequencing data. One entry per CDR3 protein, called by TCRdb with MiXCR from the PCR reads. The table lists 430,000 or so distinct CDR3 sequences, 30% to 45% of them singletons. Sequenced material: blood. These receptors were collected from a girl aged 2-10 years with multiple sclerosis. Both conserved end residues are part of each CDR3. D genes are given only for firm matches. The size of a clone is reported for some rows only, either as once, few or many, or as a class for expanded clones.

size: .; J: TRBJ2-5; D: TRBD1; V: TRBV20-1; CDR3: CSARPWTGQETQYF; DNA: TGCAGTGCTAGACCCTGGACAGGCCAAGAGACCCAGTACTTC
size: .; J: TRBJ2-3; D: TRBD2; V: TRBV12-3/TRBV12-4; CDR3: CASSFKRETPDTQYF; DNA: TGTGCCAGCAGTTTTAAGCGGGAGACCCCAGATACGCAGTATTTT
size: .; J: TRBJ2-2; D: TRBD2; V: TRBV29-1; CDR3: CSVARTSEAGELFF; DNA: TGCAGCGTTGCCAGGACTAGCGAAGCCGGGGAGCTGTTTTTT
size: .; J: TRBJ2-7; D: .; V: TRBV4-2; CDR3: CASSQDSGGIYYEQYF; DNA: TGTGCCAGCAGCCAAGATTCCGGCGGCATTTACTACGAGCAGTACTTC
size: .; J: TRBJ2-1; D: .; V: TRBV28; CDR3: CASSSGAAGTHYNEQFF; DNA: TGTGCCAGCAGTTCTGGGGCCGCGGGAACTCACTACAATGAGCAGTTCTTC
size: .; J: TRBJ1-5; D: .; V: TRBV7-2; CDR3: CASSLGIQGGQPQHF; DNA: TGTGCCAGCAGCTTAGGGATCCAGGGTGGTCAGCCCCAGCATTTT
size: few; J: TRBJ1-5; D: TRBD1; V: TRBV4-1; CDR3: CASSPSGTGVGNQPQHF; DNA: TGCGCCAGCAGCCCCTCCGGGACAGGGGTGGGCAATCAGCCCCAGCATTTT
size: .; J: TRBJ2-7; D: .; V: TRBV3-1; CDR3: CASSQVTGIGEQYF; DNA: TGTGCCAGCAGCCAAGTGACGGGTATCGGCGAGCAGTACTTC
size: few; J: TRBJ2-7; D: .; V: TRBV11-2; CDR3: CASSLERLAWSEQYF; DNA: TGTGCCAGCAGCTTAGAAAGGCTAGCGTGGAGCGAGCAGTACTTC
size: .; J: TRBJ2-4; D: .; V: TRBV4-1; CDR3: CASSSRTGAKNIQYF; DNA: TGCGCCAGCAGCTCACGAACAGGGGCCAAAAACATTCAGTACTTC
size: .; J: TRBJ2-1; D: TRBD2; V: TRBV10-3; CDR3: CAISERGGRGSSYNEQFF; DNA: TGTGCCATCAGTGAGAGGGGAGGGAGAGGAAGCTCCTACAATGAGCAGTTCTTC
size: many; J: TRBJ2-1; D: .; V: TRBV20-1; CDR3: CSAIPTYNEQFF; DNA: TGCAGTGCTATCCCTACTTACAATGAGCAGTTCTTC
size: few; J: TRBJ2-7; D: .; V: TRBV28; CDR3: CASSFSAYEQYF; DNA: TGTGCCAGCAGTTTCTCGGCCTACGAGCAGTACTTC
size: .; J: TRBJ1-4; D: .; V: TRBV6-5; CDR3: CASSRGLGREKLFF; DNA: TGTGCCAGCAGCCGAGGACTGGGGCGCGAAAAACTGTTTTTT
size: .; J: TRBJ2-3; D: TRBD2; V: TRBV5-1; CDR3: CASSLLSGREDTQYF; DNA: TGCGCCAGCAGCTTGTTATCGGGGAGGGAAGATACGCAGTATTTT
size: .; J: TRBJ1-3; D: .; V: TRBV9; CDR3: CASSVSGGDGSTIYF; DNA: TGTGCCAGCAGCGTATCCGGAGGGGACGGAAGCACCATATATTTT
size: .; J: TRBJ1-6; D: .; V: TRBV28; CDR3: CASSPLGSPLHF; DNA: TGTGCCAGCAGTCCATTGGGGTCACCCCTCCACTTT
size: .; J: TRBJ2-7; D: TRBD2; V: TRBV3-1; CDR3: CASSLSGGKKRPQYF; DNA: TGTGCCAGCAGCCTAAGCGGGGGGAAGAAGAGACCCCAGTACTTC
size: .; J: TRBJ1-2; D: .; V: TRBV5-1; CDR3: CASSLVSGWYYGYTF; DNA: TGCGCCAGCAGCTTGGTCTCAGGGTGGTACTATGGCTACACCTTC
size: few; J: TRBJ2-3; D: TRBD2; V: TRBV7-2; CDR3: CASSLPPGLAGGTDTQYF; DNA: TGTGCCAGCAGCTTACCCCCGGGACTAGCGGGGGGCACAGATACGCAGTATTTT
size: few; J: TRBJ2-1; D: .; V: TRBV27; CDR3: CASSFLGHLFYNEQFF; DNA: TGTGCCAGCAGTTTTCTCGGCCATCTATTTTACAATGAGCAGTTCTTC
size: few; J: TRBJ2-7; D: TRBD2; V: TRBV10-3; CDR3: CAISDPTSGGSEQYF; DNA: TGTGCCATCAGTGATCCGACTAGCGGGGGATCCGAGCAGTACTTC
size: few; J: TRBJ2-5; D: TRBD2; V: TRBV29-1; CDR3: CSVLGGGRFQETQYF; DNA: TGCAGCGTCCTGGGGGGGGGACGGTTCCAAGAGACCCAGTACTTC
size: .; J: TRBJ2-1; D: .; V: TRBV7-2; CDR3: CASRSNSLNSYNEQFF; DNA: TGTGCCAGCAGATCCAACAGCCTTAACTCCTACAATGAGCAGTTCTTC
size: many; J: TRBJ2-3; D: .; V: TRBV7-9; CDR3: CASSAQRMGYYTDTQYF; DNA: TGTGCCAGCAGCGCCCAAAGAATGGGATATTACACAGATACGCAGTATTTT
size: few; J: TRBJ1-4; D: .; V: TRBV2; CDR3: CASMDRRQASNEKLFF; DNA: TGTGCCAGCATGGACCGGAGACAGGCCAGTAATGAAAAACTGTTTTTT
size: few; J: TRBJ1-1; D: .; V: TRBV29-1; CDR3: CSVQGVFMNTEAFF; DNA: TGCAGCGTTCAAGGAGTTTTCATGAACACTGAAGCTTTCTTT
size: few; J: TRBJ2-1; D: TRBD2; V: TRBV5-1; CDR3: CASSPLAGNNEQFF; DNA: TGCGCCAGCAGTCCCCTAGCGGGAAACAATGAGCAGTTCTTC
size: few; J: TRBJ2-5; D: .; V: TRBV14; CDR3: CASSQLGQGFQETQYF; DNA: TGTGCCAGCAGCCAATTAGGGCAGGGATTCCAAGAGACCCAGTACTTC
size: few; J: TRBJ1-1; D: .; V: TRBV9; CDR3: CASSVGGASKGNTEAFF; DNA: TGTGCCAGCAGCGTAGGGGGGGCTAGTAAAGGGAACACTGAAGCTTTCTTT
size: .; J: TRBJ1-2; D: .; V: TRBV4-2; CDR3: CASSQAGDLGYGYTF; DNA: TGTGCCAGCAGCCAAGCCGGGGATTTAGGGTATGGCTACACCTTC
size: .; J: TRBJ1-1; D: TRBD1; V: TRBV9; CDR3: CASSPQGDTEAFF; DNA: TGTGCCAGCAGCCCCCAGGGGGACACTGAAGCTTTCTTT
size: few; J: TRBJ2-6; D: .; V: TRBV7-2; CDR3: CASSLGGRGFAGANVLTF; DNA: TGTGCCAGCAGCTTAGGGGGCAGGGGTTTTGCTGGGGCCAACGTCCTGACTTTC
size: .; J: TRBJ2-5; D: TRBD1; V: TRBV4-1; CDR3: CASSQGTEEETQYF; DNA: TGCGCCAGCAGCCAGGGGACAGAAGAAGAGACCCAGTACTTC
size: many; J: TRBJ2-5; D: .; V: TRBV18; CDR3: CASSRNQETQYF; DNA: TGTGCCAGCTCACGCAATCAAGAGACCCAGTACTTC
size: few; J: TRBJ2-3; D: .; V: TRBV7-3; CDR3: CASSLVYGATDTQYF; DNA: TGTGCCAGCAGCTTGGTTTACGGGGCCACAGATACGCAGTATTTT
size: few; J: TRBJ2-1; D: .; V: TRBV7-2; CDR3: CASSFRPSNEQFF; DNA: TGTGCCAGCAGCTTCAGGCCGTCCAATGAGCAGTTCTTC
size: .; J: TRBJ2-7; D: TRBD2; V: TRBV11-2; CDR3: CASSLTGGLGNEQYF; DNA: TGTGCCAGCAGCTTAACGGGGGGGCTTGGGAACGAGCAGTACTTC
size: .; J: TRBJ2-3; D: TRBD2; V: TRBV28; CDR3: CASSSAGEGTDTQYF; DNA: TGTGCCAGCAGTTCAGCGGGAGAGGGCACAGATACGCAGTATTTT
size: few; J: TRBJ2-5; D: TRBD1; V: TRBV7-9; CDR3: CASSPKTGDETQYF; DNA: TGTGCCAGCAGCCCAAAGACAGGGGACGAGACCCAGTACTTC
size: .; J: TRBJ1-6; D: .; V: TRBV7-2; CDR3: CASSSETGSNSPLHF; DNA: TGTGCCAGCAGCTCGGAAACAGGGTCCAATTCACCCCTCCACTTT
size: .; J: TRBJ1-5; D: TRBD1; V: TRBV20-1; CDR3: CSAGRTGGQPQHF; DNA: TGCAGTGCTGGCAGAACAGGGGGTCAGCCCCAGCATTTT
size: .; J: TRBJ2-3; D: .; V: TRBV14; CDR3: CASSRRSEGWGRSTDTQYF; DNA: TGTGCCAGCAGCCGACGTTCTGAAGGGTGGGGGAGGAGCACGGATACGCAGTATTTT
size: many; J: TRBJ1-4; D: TRBD1; V: TRBV10-3; CDR3: CAISEQGQNEKLFF; DNA: TGTGCCATCAGTGAACAGGGGCAGAATGAAAAACTGTTTTTT
size: .; J: TRBJ2-7; D: TRBD2; V: TRBV28; CDR3: CATLAGGLDEQYF; DNA: TGTGCCACCTTAGCGGGGGGGCTTGACGAGCAGTACTTC
size: .; J: TRBJ2-3; D: .; V: TRBV27; CDR3: CASSLSPTGRTDTQYF; DNA: TGTGCCAGCAGTTTATCGCCCACAGGACGCACAGATACGCAGTATTTT
size: once; J: TRBJ1-1; D: .; V: TRBV7-9; CDR3: CASSRGWMRNTEAFF; DNA: TGTGCCAGCAGCCGAGGGTGGATGAGGAACACTGAAGCTTTCTTT
size: few; J: TRBJ2-5; D: .; V: TRBV28; CDR3: CASSEPGPETQYF; DNA: TGTGCCAGCAGCGAACCGGGACCGGAGACCCAGTACTTC
size: .; J: TRBJ2-7; D: .; V: TRBV29-1; CDR3: CSVETGTSYEQYF; DNA: TGCAGCGTTGAAACCGGGACATCCTACGAGCAGTACTTC
size: .; J: TRBJ1-4; D: TRBD1; V: TRBV5-1; CDR3: CASSFTGGNEKLFF; DNA: TGCGCCAGCAGCTTTACAGGGGGTAATGAAAAACTGTTTTTT
size: few; J: TRBJ2-7; D: TRBD2; V: TRBV28; CDR3: CASSLGWPSGTYEQYF; DNA: TGTGCCAGCAGTTTAGGTTGGCCTAGCGGGACCTACGAGCAGTACTTC